Listed below are T cell receptor beta chains from one sample, sequenced in a study of blood T cell repertoires in COVID-19. Repertoires were generated with immunoSEQ multiplex PCR, while TCRdb's copy carries only in-frame clones and drops some. Among 370,000 or so clones, more than 75% were seen once, and the ten largest hold around 1.1%. Sequencing was done on a sample of peripheral blood. The receptors come from a human donor with acute or convalescent COVID-19. The donor label of this sample is uncertain. Both conserved end residues are part of each CDR3. D genes are given only for firm matches. A clone size is listed for some rows: how often the clone was seen (once, few, many), or a class if it is expanded.

V: TRBV9; D: TRBD1; size: -; J: TRBJ2-3; DNA: TGTGCCAGCAGCATCAGACAGGGATCTAGCACAGATACGCAGTATTTT; CDR3: CASSIRQGSSTDTQYF
V: TRBV15; D: TRBD2; size: -; J: TRBJ2-5; DNA: TGTGCCACTGGACTAGCGGGACAAGAGACCCAGTACTTC; CDR3: CATGLAGQETQYF
V: TRBV5-1; D: TRBD1; size: -; J: TRBJ2-7; DNA: TGCGCCAGCAGCCCCCGGGACAGTACCTACGAGCAGTACTTC; CDR3: CASSPRDSTYEQYF
V: TRBV7-2; D: -; size: -; J: TRBJ1-5; DNA: TGTGCCAGCAGCTTAGCGCTCGGGCAGCCCCAGCATTTT; CDR3: CASSLALGQPQHF
V: TRBV7-8; D: -; size: -; J: TRBJ2-5; DNA: TGTGCCAGCAGTTATGACAGTCTACTTGGGGCCCAGTACTTC; CDR3: CASSYDSLLGAQYF
V: TRBV28; D: -; size: -; J: TRBJ1-4; DNA: TGTGCCAGCAGGACGACACCTAATGAAAAACTGTTTTTT; CDR3: CASRTTPNEKLFF
V: TRBV5-5; D: TRBD1; size: -; J: TRBJ1-5; DNA: TGTGCCAGCAGCTTGACAGGGGGCTGGAATAGCAATCAGCCCCAGCATTTT; CDR3: CASSLTGGWNSNQPQHF
V: TRBV30; D: -; size: -; J: TRBJ1-5; DNA: TGTGCCTGGAGTCGAATTACAGAGGGCCTCGGAAAATACCATTTT; CDR3: CAWSRITEGLGKYHF
V: TRBV5-1; D: TRBD2; size: -; J: TRBJ2-5; DNA: TGCGCCAGCAGCAACAACTACGGGAGGGAGGAGACCCAGTACTTC; CDR3: CASSNNYGREETQYF
V: TRBV6-5; D: TRBD1; size: -; J: TRBJ1-5; DNA: TGTGCCAGCAGCCTGACAGGGCAAAATCAGCCCCAGCATTTT; CDR3: CASSLTGQNQPQHF
V: TRBV3-1/TRBV3-2; D: -; size: -; J: TRBJ1-6; DNA: TGTGCCAGCAGCGACAGATTAGAAAATTCACCCCTCCACTTT; CDR3: CASSDRLENSPLHF
V: TRBV29-1; D: TRBD1; size: -; J: TRBJ1-4; DNA: TGCAGCGTTAGGGGACAGACTAATGAAAAACTGTTTTTT; CDR3: CSVRGQTNEKLFF
V: TRBV6-6; D: TRBD2; size: -; J: TRBJ2-2; DNA: TGTGCCAGCAGTAGGCCTAGCGGGGACACCGGGGAGCTGTTTTTT; CDR3: CASSRPSGDTGELFF
V: TRBV3-1/TRBV3-2; D: -; size: -; J: TRBJ2-1; DNA: TGTGCCAGCAGCAGAGGGATAGAGCAGTTCTTC; CDR3: CASSRGIEQFF
V: TRBV6-2/TRBV6-3; D: TRBD2; size: -; J: TRBJ2-5; DNA: TGTGCCAGCAGTACGGGGAGACTAGCGGCCTCTCAAGAGACCCAGTACTTC; CDR3: CASSTGRLAASQETQYF
V: TRBV5-4; D: TRBD2; size: -; J: TRBJ2-3; DNA: TGTGCCAGCAGCTTCGAGACTAGCGTAGATACGCAGTATTTT; CDR3: CASSFETSVDTQYF
V: TRBV28; D: -; size: once; J: TRBJ1-3; DNA: TGTGCCAGCAGTCGTTTGGGAGGGGCGAGTGGAAACACCATATATTTT; CDR3: CASSRLGGASGNTIYF
V: TRBV6-5; D: -; size: -; J: TRBJ1-3; DNA: TGTGCCAGCAGTTACTTCGAGTCCTTCTCTGGAAACACCATATATTTT; CDR3: CASSYFESFSGNTIYF
V: TRBV7-7; D: -; size: -; J: TRBJ2-2; DNA: TGTGCCAGCAGCCCCCAGGTAGCGAGCGGCACCGGGGAGCTGTTTTTT; CDR3: CASSPQVASGTGELFF
V: TRBV5-1; D: -; size: -; J: TRBJ1-5; DNA: TGCGCCAGCAGCCCTGGACAGACTAGCAATCAGCCCCAGCATTTT; CDR3: CASSPGQTSNQPQHF
V: TRBV2; D: -; size: few; J: TRBJ1-1; DNA: TGTGCCAGCAGGCGATTTCAGGCTAACACTGAAGCTTTCTTT; CDR3: CASRRFQANTEAFF
V: TRBV7-9; D: -; size: once; J: TRBJ2-7; DNA: TGTGCCAGCAGCCGAGACAGAAACTACGAGCAGTACTTC; CDR3: CASSRDRNYEQYF
V: TRBV30; D: -; size: once; J: TRBJ2-5; DNA: TGTGCCTGGAGTGTACTCGCGGGGGAGACCCAGTACTTC; CDR3: CAWSVLAGETQYF
V: TRBV10-1; D: -; size: -; J: TRBJ1-1; DNA: TGCGCCAGCAGTGAGTTGAGGGAGGACACTGAAGCTTTCTTT; CDR3: CASSELREDTEAFF
V: TRBV7-8; D: TRBD1; size: -; J: TRBJ1-1; DNA: TGTGCCAGCAGGGGGGACAGGCCGAACACTGAAGCTTTCTTT; CDR3: CASRGDRPNTEAFF
V: TRBV6-5; D: TRBD2; size: -; J: TRBJ2-1; DNA: TGTGCCAGCAGCAGACTAGCGGAATACAATGAGCAGTTCTTC; CDR3: CASSRLAEYNEQFF
V: TRBV7-9; D: TRBD1; size: -; J: TRBJ1-6; DNA: TGTGCCAGCACCACAGGGACAGCTAATTCACCCCTCCACTTT; CDR3: CASTTGTANSPLHF
V: TRBV5-5; D: TRBD1; size: once; J: TRBJ1-5; DNA: TGTGCCAGCAGCTCCGGCGGACAGGAGAATCAGCCCCAGCATTTT; CDR3: CASSSGGQENQPQHF
V: TRBV5-5; D: -; size: -; J: TRBJ2-6; DNA: TGTGCCAGCAGCTTGGCGACAGGAGGCTCTGGGGCCAACGTCCTGACTTTC; CDR3: CASSLATGGSGANVLTF
V: TRBV7-6; D: -; size: -; J: TRBJ1-2; DNA: TGTGCCAGCAGTTCGGGGGTCGGCTATGGCTACACCTTC; CDR3: CASSSGVGYGYTF
V: TRBV5-5; D: -; size: -; J: TRBJ1-4; DNA: TGTGCCAGCAGATTCACCTCCCCAGGGGCTGCAACTAATGAAAAACTGTTTTTT; CDR3: CASRFTSPGAATNEKLFF
V: TRBV5-4; D: TRBD1; size: -; J: TRBJ1-6; DNA: TGTGCCAGCAGCCCCGGAGAGGGGGCGCATTCCGTCGGTGATTCACCCCTCCACTTT; CDR3: CASSPGEGAHSVGDSPLHF
V: TRBV5-1; D: -; size: -; J: TRBJ2-1; DNA: TGCGCCAGCAGCTTGGTGGTATCGCAGGGGAATGAGCAGTTCTTC; CDR3: CASSLVVSQGNEQFF
V: TRBV5-1; D: TRBD1; size: -; J: TRBJ1-1; DNA: TGCGCCAGCAGCCCAGACAGGGTGGACCGGGCTTTCTTT; CDR3: CASSPDRVDRAFF